The 9 T cell receptor beta chains given below trace back to one sample, sequenced in a study of blood T cell repertoires in COVID-19. Using immunoSEQ multiplex PCR, the repertoire was profiled, and TCRdb retains in-frame clones only, with some absent. The sample holds about 160,000 clones, nearly 80% seen once. The sample comprised peripheral blood. All receptors come from a woman of 80 years or more with acute or convalescent COVID-19.

This clone has more than one count but fewer than ten. The gene calls are TRBV3-1 (or the pseudogene TRBV3-2) and TRBJ2-5; tentatively, D is TRBD2 (6 bases). This CDR3 has 15 amino acids. The germline V and J ends were trimmed by 0 bases and 5 bases, with 13 bases remaining between them. CDR1 is LGHDT, CDR2 YNNKEL, per germline (reference sequence). The CDR3 DNA reads TGTGCCAGCAGCCAAGATGTGGCGGGAAGGGAGACCCAGTACTTC. Amino acids: CASSQDVAGRETQYF.

The chain has TRBV12-3 or TRBV12-4 and TRBJ1-5; D not resolved. CDR3 length: 13 residues. The germline V and J ends were trimmed by 5 bases and 9 bases, with 14 bases remaining between them. The CDR3 loop reads CASSLRGSGPQHF. CDR3 nucleotides: TGTGCCAGCAGTCTCCGGGGAAGTGGGCCCCAGCATTTT.

The chain is built from TRBV15 and TRBJ1-1; no clear D gene. This CDR3 has 13 amino acids. Trimming left V 1 base short and J 1 base short, with 4 bases between. Germline assignment: CDR1 LNHNV and CDR2 YYDKDF (reference sequence). For the CDR3, the DNA is TGTGCCACCAGCAGAGGCGGGAACACTGAAGCTTTCTTT. Translating gives CATSRGGNTEAFF.

The chain employs TRBV3-1 (or the pseudogene TRBV3-2) and TRBJ1-1; 7 bases are shared with TRBD1. Germline-derived CDR1 and CDR2 are LGHDT and YNNKEL (reference sequence). The CDR3 runs to 14 residues. J was trimmed by 0 bases and V by 5 bases; bases with no gene match: 3. The chain's CDR3 is CASSKGQLNTEAFF. In DNA form, the CDR3 reads TGTGCCAGCAGCAAGGGACAGCTGAACACTGAAGCTTTCTTT.

This clone was seen once. J is TRBJ1-6 and V is TRBV19; TRBD1 agrees at 8 bases. This CDR3 comprises 15 residues. Germline-derived CDR1 and CDR2 are LNHDA and SQIVND (reference sequence). With 1 base clipped from V and 10 bases from J, the junction kept 6 bases outside the gene matches. This CDR3 reads CASSIGTGGKSPLHF. The CDR3 nucleotides are TGTGCCAGTAGTATAGGCACAGGGGGAAAATCACCCCTCCACTTT.

The chain recombines TRBV19 with TRBJ1-1; possible D gene TRBD1, 5 bases. The germline gives CDR1 LNHDA, CDR2 SQIVND (reference sequence). The CDR3 has 13 amino acids. Deletions cut 6 bases from V and 1 base from J, with 9 bases between. The CDR3 protein is CASSIRENTEAFF. DNA of the CDR3: TGTGCCAGTAGCATCAGGGAGAACACTGAAGCTTTCTTT.

The CDR3, as DNA: TGTGCCAGCAGCCAAGAGGGACAGGGGGGTACTGAAGCTTTCTTT. It specifies CASSQEGQGGTEAFF. This chain links TRBV3-1 (or the pseudogene TRBV3-2) with TRBJ1-1, with 11 bases that match TRBD1. The CDR3 contains 15 residues. The germline gives CDR1 LGHDT, CDR2 YNNKEL (reference sequence). The V and J ends lost 0 bases and 5 bases, in that order; junction bases with no gene match: 2.

This rearrangement joins TRBV30 to TRBJ1-5; tentative D call: TRBD1 (5 bases). Germline V gives CDR1 GTSNPN, CDR2 SVGIG (reference sequence). The V end lost 0 bases, the J end lost 4 bases, and 10 bases lay between the germline ends. The length of the CDR3 is 14 residues. The chain's CDR3 is CAWSVGSGNQPQHF. In nucleotides, the CDR3 is TGTGCCTGGAGTGTAGGGTCAGGGAATCAGCCCCAGCATTTT.

The gene calls are TRBV2 and TRBJ1-2, with D possibly being TRBD1 (6 bases). The V and J ends lost 8 bases and 8 bases respectively, with 15 bases between them. Per germline, CDR1 SNHLY and CDR2 FYNNEI. This CDR3 region has 12 residues. This chain's CDR3 is CASEQGFEGYTF. The DNA for the CDR3 is TGTGCCAGCGAACAGGGATTTGAGGGCTACACCTTC.